One and the same sample provided the 13 T cell receptor beta chains below, sequenced in a study of identical twins. One entry per CDR3 protein results from TCRdb running MiXCR on the 5' RACE reads. The data hold around 370,000 distinct CDR3 sequences, with roughly 10% observed a single time. The specimen sequenced was naive T cells sorted from blood. These receptors came from a woman in her forties or fifties in good health.

In this sample, this clonotype turned up a few times. This chain links TRBV4-2 with TRBJ2-7; TRBD1 matches 10 bases. Germline V gene sequence: CDR1 LGHNA, CDR2 YNFKEQ. V shed 1 base and J 4 bases; nucleotides not matched to a gene: 1. CDR3 length: 14 residues. The CDR3 DNA follows: TGTGCCAGCAGCCAAGGGGACAGGGGATACGAGCAGTACTTC. Translating it yields CASSQGDRGYEQYF.

In this sample, this clonotype turned up a few times. This CDR3 reads CASSFMVAGGTDTQYF. The CDR3 DNA follows: TGTGCCAGCAGTTTTATGGTAGCGGGGGGCACAGATACGCAGTATTTT. The chain is built from TRBV12-3 or TRBV12-4 and TRBJ2-3, with TRBD2 matching 9 bases. The CDR3 runs to 16 residues. The trim removed 3 bases at V and 1 base at J, leaving 5 bases unmatched.

This clonotype turned up a few times. The chain employs TRBV5-6 and TRBJ2-1; D not resolved. The CDR3 is 13 residues long. Germline CDR1 and CDR2: SGHDT and YYEEEE. V shed 4 bases and J shed 8 bases, with 13 bases lying between them. The CDR3 DNA reads TGTGCCAGCAGCCTATTAAAAAGATATGAGCAGTTCTTC. Amino acids: CASSLLKRYEQFF.

This clonotype was counted only a few times. A read error may produce the germline difference seen at one junction end. This sequence joins TRBV14 and TRBJ2-4; 11 bases match TRBD2. This CDR3 has 13 amino acids. Germline values: CDR1 SGHDN, CDR2 FVKESK. In DNA form, the CDR3 reads TGTGCCAGCAGCCAATTCGGGACTAGCGGTCTCATTTTC. Translated, it gives CASSQFGTSGLIF. Full variable domain (remainder filled in from reference TRBV14 and TRBJ2-4): EAGVTQFPSHSVIEKGQTVTLRCDPISGHDNLYWYRRVMGKEIKFLLHFVKESKQDESGMPNNRFLAERTGGTYSTLKVQPAELEDSGVYFCASSQFGTSGLIFGAGTRLSVL.

This clonotype was seen more than once but under ten times. The chain employs TRBV19 and TRBJ2-3; D gene unclear. This CDR3 has 11 amino acids. Germline V gives CDR1 LNHDA, CDR2 SQIVND (reference sequence). Trimming cost V 10 bases and J 2 bases, with 7 bases left between them. The CDR3 sequence is CATRNTDTQYF. CDR3 nucleotides: TGTGCCACCCGAAACACAGATACGCAGTATTTT.

As regards this clonotype: A read error may be the cause here, since a much bigger clone is one base away. The chain uses TRBV4-2 and TRBJ2-7; D possibly corresponds to TRBD1 (5 bases). Germline CDR1 and CDR2: LGHNA and YNFKEQ. The CDR3 spans 15 residues. CDR3 sequence (DNA): TGTGCCAGCAGCCAAGATTTAGACAGCTCCTACGAGCCGTACTTC. Residues: CASSQDLDSSYEPYF.

This clonotype was picked up many times. This chain connects TRBV6-2 or TRBV6-3 to TRBJ2-1; 7 bases fit TRBD2. The J segment lost 2 bases and the V segment lost 2 bases, leaving 6 bases of the junction unmatched. This CDR3 region has 16 residues. The germline CDR1 and CDR2 sequences are MNHEY and SVGEGT. CDR3 sequence reads: CASSYASGTTYNEQFF. CDR3 bases: TGTGCCAGCAGTTACGCATCGGGGACTACCTACAATGAGCAGTTCTTC.

This clonotype has ten or more counts. The V and J genes are TRBV12-3 or TRBV12-4 and TRBJ1-1, with D perhaps matching TRBD1 (5 bases). This CDR3 has 12 residues. V lost 5 bases and J 8 bases, leaving 12 bases between the germline ends. This CDR3 reads CASSDQGFEAFF. The CDR3 DNA is TGTGCCAGCAGTGACCAGGGTTTCGAAGCTTTCTTT.

The chain has TRBV15 and TRBJ1-2; TRBD1 is a possible D gene (6 bases). Trimming removed 7 bases at V and 4 bases at J, with 19 bases between. Germline V CDR1 and CDR2: LNHNV, YYDKDF (reference sequence). The CDR3 runs to 15 residues. CDR3 nucleotides: TGTGCCACCATGGAGCTACCAGGGGAGGGCTATGGCTACACCTTC. This codes for CATMELPGEGYGYTF.

This clonotype was seen more than once but under ten times. The chain carries TRBV12-3 or TRBV12-4 and TRBJ2-2; 10 bases are shared with TRBD2. CDR3 size: 17 residues. Trimming cost V 7 bases and J 5 bases; bases outside gene matches: 13. The CDR3 spells CASTQGWLAGETGELFF. CDR3 in DNA: TGTGCCAGCACTCAGGGGTGGCTAGCGGGAGAAACCGGGGAGCTGTTTTTT.

CDR3 in amino acids: CASDTGTGGRETQYF. The CDR3 region has the DNA TGTGCCAGTGATACCGGGACAGGGGGCCGCGAGACCCAGTACTTC. This sequence joins TRBV2 and TRBJ2-5, with TRBD1 matching over 12 bases. CDR3 size: 15 residues. Germline V gene data show CDR1 as SNHLY and CDR2 as FYNNEI. With V trimmed by 9 bases and J by 5 bases, 10 bases remained unmatched.

A few counts support this clonotype. This sequence joins TRBV14 and TRBJ2-1, with D possibly matching TRBD2 (5 bases). Germline assignment: CDR1 SGHDN and CDR2 FVKESK. The CDR3 consists of 16 residues. The germline V and J ends were trimmed by 0 bases and 0 bases, with 9 bases remaining between them. This CDR3 reads CASSQDLGLSYNEQFF. The CDR3 coding sequence is TGTGCCAGCAGCCAAGATCTAGGACTCTCCTACAATGAGCAGTTCTTC.

The chain combines TRBV29-1 with TRBJ1-1; no clear D. Trimming removed 6 bases at V and 2 bases at J, with 7 bases between. CDR1 is SQVTM and CDR2 is ANQGSEA in the germline V gene. CDR3 length: 11 residues. CDR3 coding DNA: TGCAGCGTCAGGAGAAACACTGAAGCTTTCTTT. This translates into CSVRRNTEAFF.